A single sample is the source of the 12 T cell receptor beta chains below, sequenced in a study of cytomegalovirus exposure and HLA in healthy donors. Using immunoSEQ multiplex PCR, the repertoire was profiled, and TCRdb retains in-frame clones only, with some absent. The sample consists of 250,000 to 350,000 clones, over 75% of them appearing once. The sequenced material came from PBMCs. Every receptor here comes from a young woman in good health and CMV-seronegative.

This clone appeared a few times. The rearrangement joins TRBV28 to TRBJ2-7; D uncertain. Looked up from germline, CDR1 is MDHEN and CDR2 is SYDVKM. V dropped 3 bases and J dropped 2 bases, with 8 bases sitting between them. The CDR3 consists of 13 residues. Written as DNA, the CDR3 is TGTGCCAGCAGTTTGGGCTTTACCTACGAGCAGTACTTC. Translation: CASSLGFTYEQYF.

V gene TRBV28 combines with J gene TRBJ1-5; TRBD1 is a possible D gene (6 bases). V lost 6 bases to trimming and J lost 7 bases, with 16 bases between them. In germline, CDR1 is MDHEN, CDR2 SYDVKM. The CDR3 loop spans 14 amino acids. CDR3 sequence reads: CASRTRDMGQPQHF. In DNA form, the CDR3 reads TGTGCCAGCAGGACCCGGGACATGGGCCAGCCCCAGCATTTT. The variable domain in full, with the rest retrieved from reference TRBV28 and TRBJ1-5, is DVKVTQSSRYLVKRTGEKVFLECVQDMDHENMFWYRQDPGLGLRLIYFSYDVKMKEKGDIPEGYSVSREKKERFSLILESASTNQTSMYLCASRTRDMGQPQHFGDGTRLSIL.

This sequence joins TRBV29-1 and TRBJ1-1, with a weak D call TRBD1 (6 bases). Trimming pared 6 bases from V and 0 bases from J, leaving 17 bases between. CDR1 SQVTM and CDR2 ANQGSEA come from the germline V gene. The CDR3 contains 15 residues. The CDR3 here is CSVRTEKDMNTEAFF. In DNA, the CDR3 is TGCAGCGTAAGGACAGAAAAGGACATGAACACTGAAGCTTTCTTT. Supplemented by reference TRBV29-1 and TRBJ1-1, the full variable domain reads SAVISQKPSRDICQRGTSLTIQCQVDSQVTMMFWYRQQPGQSLTLIATANQGSEATYESGFVIDKFPISRPNLTFSTLTVSNMSPEDSSIYLCSVRTEKDMNTEAFFGQGTRLTVV.

This clone was found once. This CDR3 is CASTEGGYTEAFF. The CDR3 coding sequence is TGTGCCAGCACCGAGGGCGGATACACTGAAGCTTTCTTT. The rearrangement joins TRBV25-1 to TRBJ1-1; the D is unclear. The V and J ends lost 7 bases and 3 bases respectively, with 12 bases between them. The germline CDR1 and CDR2 sequences are MGHDK and SYGVNS. This CDR3 has 13 amino acids.

The genes are TRBV5-1 and TRBJ2-7, with 8 positions matching TRBD2. Germline assignment: CDR1 SGHRS and CDR2 YFSETQ. Trimming removed 3 bases from V and 2 bases from J; junction bases left unmatched: 22. This CDR3 is 20 amino acids long. The CDR3 bases are TGCGCCAGCAGCTCCCGGTCGGGCGGGAGGAGGTTAATGAGAACCTACGAGCAGTACTTC. Translated: CASSSRSGGRRLMRTYEQYF. The variable domain in full, completed from reference TRBV5-1 and TRBJ2-7, reads KAGVTQTPRYLIKTRGQQVTLSCSPISGHRSVSWYQQTPGQGLQFLFEYFSETQRNKGNFPGRFSGRQFSNSRSEMNVSTLELGDSALYLCASSSRSGGRRLMRTYEQYFGPGTRLTVT.

This clone was seen only a few times. V gene TRBV13 combines with J gene TRBJ2-1; D is perhaps TRBD2 (6 bases). Germline CDR1 is PRHDT and CDR2 is FYEKMQ (reference sequence). The CDR3 loop spans 15 amino acids. Trimming took off 0 bases at V and 6 bases at J, with 12 bases between the two ends. CDR3 sequence: CASSLGRRGSNEQFF. The DNA for the CDR3 is TGTGCCAGCAGCTTAGGGAGGAGGGGCTCCAATGAGCAGTTCTTC.

J is TRBJ1-2 and V is TRBV6-5; D is undetermined. Germline V gene sequence: CDR1 MNHEY, CDR2 SVGAGI. CDR3 length equals 12 residues. The V and J ends lost 5 bases and 7 bases respectively, with 11 bases between them. The chain's CDR3 is CASSQRLSGYTF. In DNA, the CDR3 is TGTGCCAGCAGTCAAAGACTGAGTGGCTACACCTTC.

The rearrangement uses TRBV14 and TRBJ1-4; 7 bases map to TRBD1. V gave up 4 bases and J gave up 7 bases; unmatched junction bases: 3. The germline CDR1 and CDR2 sequences are SGHDN and FVKESK. The length of the CDR3 is 13 residues. The CDR3 protein is CASSPGQREKLFF. Written as DNA, the CDR3 is TGTGCCAGCAGCCCGGGACAGCGTGAAAAACTGTTTTTT.

This chain joins TRBV2 and TRBJ1-1; TRBD1 aligns across 8 bases. Germline V gives CDR1 SNHLY, CDR2 FYNNEI. The CDR3 has 18 residues. V trimming: 4 bases; J trimming: 4 bases; junction bases outside the gene matches: 17. The CDR3 bases are TGTGCCAGCAGTGCTTCGGTTAAGACAGGGGTCTTGGGCACTGAAGCTTTCTTT. This gives the protein CASSASVKTGVLGTEAFF.

The J gene is TRBJ2-1, the V gene TRBV5-1, with 9 positions matching TRBD2. CDR1 and CDR2 from the germline V gene are SGHRS and YFSETQ. J gave up 6 bases and V 0 bases, and 10 bases lay outside the gene matches. The CDR3 covers 17 residues. DNA for the CDR3: TGCGCCAGCAGCTTGGATAGCGGGGGTGGGCTGGGCAATGAGCAGTTCTTC. This gives the protein CASSLDSGGGLGNEQFF.

The chain employs TRBV6-6 and TRBJ2-2; perhaps TRBD2 as D (7 bases). This CDR3 spans 16 amino acids. The germline CDR1 and CDR2 sequences are MNHNY and SVGAGI (reference sequence). The germline V and J ends were trimmed by 2 bases and 6 bases, with 16 bases remaining between them. As DNA, the CDR3 is TGTGCCAGCAGTTACATCGGGGGGCGAGGCGCCGGGGAGCTGTTTTTT. Encoded protein: CASSYIGGRGAGELFF.

This chain connects TRBV28 to TRBJ2-7; 8 bases match TRBD2. With 3 bases clipped from V and 7 bases from J, the junction kept 11 bases outside the gene matches. In germline, CDR1 is MDHEN, CDR2 SYDVKM. CDR3 size: 15 residues. CDR3 in amino acids: CASSFKRESFGEQYF. The DNA for the CDR3 is TGTGCCAGCAGTTTCAAGCGGGAGAGCTTCGGGGAGCAGTACTTC.